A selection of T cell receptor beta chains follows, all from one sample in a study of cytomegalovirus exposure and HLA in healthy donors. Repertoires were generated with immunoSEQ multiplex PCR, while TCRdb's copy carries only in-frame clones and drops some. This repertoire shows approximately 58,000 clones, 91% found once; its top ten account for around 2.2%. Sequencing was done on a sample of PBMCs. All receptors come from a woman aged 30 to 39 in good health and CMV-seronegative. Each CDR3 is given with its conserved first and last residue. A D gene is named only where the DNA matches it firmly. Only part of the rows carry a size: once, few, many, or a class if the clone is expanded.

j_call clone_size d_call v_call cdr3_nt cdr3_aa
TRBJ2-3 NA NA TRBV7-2 TGTGCCAGCAGCTTAGCCCGCGATACAGATACGCAGTATTTT CASSLARDTDTQYF
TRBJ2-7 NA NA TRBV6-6 TGTGCCAGCAGTTACTCGACCGGGGACTACGAGCAGTACTTC CASSYSTGDYEQYF
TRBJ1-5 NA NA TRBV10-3 TGTGCCATCAGTGAGTCGGAATGGAGGGGCGAGAAGCCCCAGCATTTT CAISESEWRGEKPQHF
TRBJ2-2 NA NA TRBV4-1 TGCGCCAGCAGCCAAGATATAGCAGGGGAAGCGAACACCGGGGAGCTGTTTTTT CASSQDIAGEANTGELFF
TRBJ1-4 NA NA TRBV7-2 TGTGCCAGCAGCTTATCCGGGGCAACTAATGAAAAACTGTTTTTT CASSLSGATNEKLFF
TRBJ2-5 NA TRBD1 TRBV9 TGTGCCAGCAGCGTCGAACAGGGGCGAGGGGAGACCCAGTACTTC CASSVEQGRGETQYF
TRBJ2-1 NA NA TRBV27 TGTGCCAGCAGGGAGGGGGGGGGCTCCTACAATGAGCAGTTCTTC CASREGGGSYNEQFF
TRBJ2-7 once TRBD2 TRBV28 TGTGCCAGCAGTCCCCCGGGAGGGTTAATGGGGGAGCAGTACTTC CASSPPGGLMGEQYF
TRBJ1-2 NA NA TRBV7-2 TGTGCCAGCAGCTTAGGGGGCTATAACTATGGCTACACCTTC CASSLGGYNYGYTF
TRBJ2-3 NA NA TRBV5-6 TGTGCCAGCAGCTTAAGGGGCCGAGATACGCAGTATTTT CASSLRGRDTQYF
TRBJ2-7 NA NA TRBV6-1 TGTGCCAGCAGTGAAGGGCTAGCGATGACCTTC CASSEGLAMTF
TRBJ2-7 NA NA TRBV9 TGTGCCAGCAGCGTAGCGGAGGTAGGGTCCTACGAGCAGTACTTC CASSVAEVGSYEQYF
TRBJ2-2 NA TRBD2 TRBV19 TGTGCCAGTAGTAGGAGCGGGGTAAACACCGGGGAGCTGTTTTTT CASSRSGVNTGELFF
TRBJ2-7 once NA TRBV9 TGTGCCAGCAGCTCCGACAGGTTGGTGTCCGAGCAGTACTTC CASSSDRLVSEQYF
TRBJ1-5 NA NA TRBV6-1 TGTGCCAGCAGTGAGGGGGCGCTTCAGCCCCAGCATTTT CASSEGALQPQHF
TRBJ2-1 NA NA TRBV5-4 TGTGCCAGCAGCTTGCGACTCCCAAACTACAATGAGCAGTTCTTC CASSLRLPNYNEQFF
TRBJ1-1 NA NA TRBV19 TGTGCCAGTAGTAGTCAGGGGAACACTGAAGCTTTCTTT CASSSQGNTEAFF
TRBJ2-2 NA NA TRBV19 TGTGCCAGTCAGCAGACAGGGAAGTGGGGGACGGGAGTAACCGGGGAGCTGTTTTTT CASQQTGKWGTGVTGELFF
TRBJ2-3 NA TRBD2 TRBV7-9 TGTGCCAGCAGCTCTCCCCCGGCTAGCGGGACAGATACGCAGTATTTT CASSSPPASGTDTQYF
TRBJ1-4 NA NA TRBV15 TGTGCCACCAGCAGAGATTTCCAGGCAACTAATGAAAAACTGTTTTTT CATSRDFQATNEKLFF
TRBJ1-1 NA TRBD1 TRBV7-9 TGTGCCAGCAGCTTAGTACAGGGGGCTGACACTGAAGCTTTCTTT CASSLVQGADTEAFF
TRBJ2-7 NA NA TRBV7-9 TGTGCCAGCAGCTACGTCGTAGCGTATAGCTCCTACGAGCAGTACTTC CASSYVVAYSSYEQYF
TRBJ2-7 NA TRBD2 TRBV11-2 TGTGCCAGCAGCCGGGGGACTAGCGAGAGCTTGTCCTACGAGCAGTACTTC CASSRGTSESLSYEQYF
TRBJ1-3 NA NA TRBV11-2 TGTGCCAGCAGCTTAGTGGGGCCCCTGATGGGAAACACCATATATTTT CASSLVGPLMGNTIYF
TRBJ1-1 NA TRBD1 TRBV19 TGTGCCAGTAGTTTCTCGACAGGGACAGCTTTCTTT CASSFSTGTAFF
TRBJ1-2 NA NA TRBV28 TGTGCCAGCACCTCCGGGAGAAACTATGGCTACACCTTC CASTSGRNYGYTF
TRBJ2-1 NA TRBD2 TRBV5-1 TGCGCCAGCAGCTACGGGACTAGCGGGAGAAAGCTTAGTGGCGAGCAGTTCTTC CASSYGTSGRKLSGEQFF
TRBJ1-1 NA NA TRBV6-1 TGTGCCAGCAGAGATACCTTTGACAGGCCCCCTGAAGCTTTCTTT CASRDTFDRPPEAFF
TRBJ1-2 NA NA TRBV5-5 TGTGCCAGCAGCTTAGACAGAGACTATGGCTACACCTTC CASSLDRDYGYTF
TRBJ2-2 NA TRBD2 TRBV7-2 TGTGCCAGCAGCCTAGCGGGAGGAACCGGGGAGCTGTTTTTT CASSLAGGTGELFF
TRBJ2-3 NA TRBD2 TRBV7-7 TGTGCCAGCAGCCCCGGGACTAGCGGTTTCACAGATACGCAGTATTTT CASSPGTSGFTDTQYF
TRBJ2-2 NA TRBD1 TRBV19 TGTGCCAGTAGGACAGGGGGTATCTACACCGGGGAGCTGTTTTTT CASRTGGIYTGELFF
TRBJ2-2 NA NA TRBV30 TGTGCCTGGAGACGAGGGGGTCCGGACACCGGGGAGCTGTTTTTT CAWRRGGPDTGELFF
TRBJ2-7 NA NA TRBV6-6 TGTGCCAGCAGTCAAATAGCGGAGGGGCTCGAGCAGTACTTC CASSQIAEGLEQYF
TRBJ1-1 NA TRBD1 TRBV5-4 TGTGCCAGCAGCCCTCAGGGGGCCGAGAAAGCTTTCTTT CASSPQGAEKAFF
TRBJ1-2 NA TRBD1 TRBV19 TGTGCCAGTAGGAACGGACAGGGACGCGGCTACACCTTC CASRNGQGRGYTF
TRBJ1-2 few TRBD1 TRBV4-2 TGTGCCAGCAGCGCAGACAGGGTAGGCTATGGCTACACCTTC CASSADRVGYGYTF
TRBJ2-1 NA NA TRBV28 TGTGCCAGCAGCCAACCCTTTTACAGCTCCTACAATGAGCAGTTCTTC CASSQPFYSSYNEQFF
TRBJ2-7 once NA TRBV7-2 TGTGCCAGCAGCTTACAGGGTAGGGGGACGGTCGGACAGTACTTC CASSLQGRGTVGQYF
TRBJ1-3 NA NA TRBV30 TGTGCCTGGAGTGTTTCGGACACCATATATTTT CAWSVSDTIYF
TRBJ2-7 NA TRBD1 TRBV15 TGTGCCACCAGCCTCCAGGGGGCCTACGAGCAGTACTTC CATSLQGAYEQYF
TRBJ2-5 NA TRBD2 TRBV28 TGTGCCAGCCTGTCGACTAGCGGACAAGAGACCCAGTACTTC CASLSTSGQETQYF
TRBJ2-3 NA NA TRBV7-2 TGTGCCAGCAGATTTAGCAGCACAGATACGCAGTATTTT CASRFSSTDTQYF
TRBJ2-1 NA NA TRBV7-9 TGTGCCAGCAGCTTAAGTAGCGGTTACTACAATGAGCAGTTCTTC CASSLSSGYYNEQFF
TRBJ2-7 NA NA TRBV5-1 TGCGCCAGCAGCTTTGAGGACAGCATGTACGAGCAGTACTTC CASSFEDSMYEQYF
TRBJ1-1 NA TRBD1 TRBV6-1 TGTGCCAGCAGTGAACAGGGGGGTACTGAAGCTTTCTTT CASSEQGGTEAFF
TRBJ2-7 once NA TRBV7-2 TGTGCCAGCAGCTCCCCTCCGGGGGGCGACGAGCAGTACTTC CASSSPPGGDEQYF
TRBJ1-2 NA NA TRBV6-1 TGTGCCAGCAGTGACCAGGCAAAAAGGACAGCAGCTAACTATGGCTACACCTTC CASSDQAKRTAANYGYTF
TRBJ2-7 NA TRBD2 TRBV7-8 TGTGCCAGCAGCAGAGAAAGCGGGGTAGCGTTCTACGAGCAGTACTTC CASSRESGVAFYEQYF
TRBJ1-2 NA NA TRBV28 TGTGCCAGCAGTCCAGGGGCCGAAGGAATTTATGGCTACACCTTC CASSPGAEGIYGYTF
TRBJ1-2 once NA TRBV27 TGTGCCAGCAGTTTAACCGGACTCTATGGCTACACCTTC CASSLTGLYGYTF
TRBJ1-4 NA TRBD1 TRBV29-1 TGCAGCGTTGTCGAGGGGGCGGTGGAAAAACTGTTTTTT CSVVEGAVEKLFF
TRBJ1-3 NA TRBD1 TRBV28 TGTGCCAGCAGCCCCCCAGGGACAGGCTCTGGAAACACCATATATTTT CASSPPGTGSGNTIYF
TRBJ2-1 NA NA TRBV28 TGTGCCAGCAGTTTATCATATCACTACGACTTAAACAATGAGCAGTTCTTC CASSLSYHYDLNNEQFF
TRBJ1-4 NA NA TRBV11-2 TGTGCCAGCAGCTTTTATTGGAGCTATGATGAAAAACTGTTTTTT CASSFYWSYDEKLFF
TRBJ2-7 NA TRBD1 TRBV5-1 TGCGCCAGCAGAGAGGGACAGGGTAACGCCTACGAGCAGTACTTC CASREGQGNAYEQYF
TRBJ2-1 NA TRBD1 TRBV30 TGTGCCTGGAGTGTCGGGACAGAGACCTACAATGAGCAGTTCTTC CAWSVGTETYNEQFF
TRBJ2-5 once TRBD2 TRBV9 TGTGCCAGCAGCGTACTGGGTCACGCGGGAGGTTTTGAGACCCAGTACTTC CASSVLGHAGGFETQYF
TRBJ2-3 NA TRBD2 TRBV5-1 TGCGCCAGCAGCTGGGGGGGTAAAGCGGGAATTGCAGATACGCAGTATTTT CASSWGGKAGIADTQYF
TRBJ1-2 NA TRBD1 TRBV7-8 TGTGCCAGCAGCTTAGCGCAGGGGGGTGGCTATGGCTACACCTTC CASSLAQGGGYGYTF